These T cell receptor beta chains were read from a single sample in a study of cytomegalovirus exposure and HLA in healthy donors. Libraries were prepared by immunoSEQ multiplex PCR; TCRdb keeps only in-frame clonotypes and omits some of them. The table records around 98,000 clones, around nine tenths of them present only once. The sample was PBMCs. Every receptor here comes from a woman aged 25 to 45 in good health and CMV-seronegative. Both conserved end residues are part of each CDR3. A D gene is named only where the DNA matches it firmly. A clone size is listed for some rows: how often the clone was seen (once, few, many), or a class if it is expanded.

J: TRBJ1-4
length: 15
D: TRBD1
size: -
V: TRBV7-9
CDR3: CASSAPGTDSEKLFF
DNA: TGTGCCAGCAGCGCCCCGGGGACAGACTCTGAAAAACTGTTTTTT

J: TRBJ2-3
length: 15
D: TRBD2
size: -
V: TRBV5-5
CDR3: CASSFSGGRTDTQYF
DNA: TGTGCCAGCAGCTTCTCGGGAGGGCGCACAGATACGCAGTATTTT

J: TRBJ2-1
length: 16
D: -
size: -
V: TRBV5-4
CDR3: CASSPGADRLGDEQFF
DNA: TGTGCCAGCAGCCCTGGGGCTGACAGGCTAGGTGATGAGCAGTTCTTC

J: TRBJ2-2
length: 14
D: -
size: few
V: TRBV7-2
CDR3: CASRGDLNTGELFF
DNA: TGTGCCAGCAGGGGGGACTTGAACACCGGGGAGCTGTTTTTT

J: TRBJ2-3
length: 16
D: TRBD2
size: -
V: TRBV6-6
CDR3: CASSSKGAGGQDTQYF
DNA: TGTGCCAGCAGTTCAAAAGGGGCGGGGGGGCAAGATACGCAGTATTTT

J: TRBJ2-1
length: 14
D: TRBD1
size: few
V: TRBV5-4
CDR3: CASSLLTGAGEQFF
DNA: TGTGCCAGCAGCTTGTTAACAGGGGCAGGTGAGCAGTTCTTC

J: TRBJ1-5
length: 14
D: -
size: few
V: TRBV18
CDR3: CASSPGGGGQPQHF
DNA: TGTGCCAGCTCACCGGGCGGGGGGGGACAGCCCCAGCATTTT

J: TRBJ2-1
length: 16
D: -
size: -
V: TRBV11-2
CDR3: CASSLDIGGSYNEQFF
DNA: TGTGCCAGCAGCCTAGACATCGGGGGCTCCTACAATGAGCAGTTCTTC

J: TRBJ2-7
length: 15
D: -
size: -
V: TRBV7-9
CDR3: CASSLSGKQHYEQYF
DNA: TGTGCCAGCAGCTTATCAGGGAAACAACACTACGAGCAGTACTTC

J: TRBJ1-5
length: 12
D: -
size: few
V: TRBV2
CDR3: CASSRSGQPQHF
DNA: TGTGCCAGCTCTAGATCGGGGCAGCCCCAGCATTTT

J: TRBJ2-7
length: 13
D: -
size: -
V: TRBV6-1
CDR3: CASSLESSYEQYF
DNA: TGTGCCAGCAGTCTTGAGAGCTCCTACGAGCAGTACTTC

J: TRBJ1-6
length: 15
D: TRBD1
size: few
V: TRBV5-5
CDR3: CASSPADRRWGPLHF
DNA: TGTGCCAGCAGCCCCGCGGACAGGAGGTGGGGACCCCTCCACTTT

J: TRBJ2-3
length: 15
D: TRBD2
size: few
V: TRBV2
CDR3: CASRLLAGSTDTQYF
DNA: TGTGCCAGCAGACTACTAGCGGGTAGCACAGATACGCAGTATTTT

J: TRBJ2-7
length: 14
D: -
size: -
V: TRBV6-5
CDR3: CASSSKADSYEQYF
DNA: TGTGCCAGCAGTTCCAAAGCGGACTCCTACGAGCAGTACTTC

J: TRBJ1-2
length: 13
D: -
size: -
V: TRBV6-1
CDR3: CASSNGVGYGYTF
DNA: TGTGCCAGCAGTAACGGGGTCGGGTATGGCTACACCTTC

J: TRBJ1-5
length: 15
D: -
size: once
V: TRBV6-6
CDR3: CASRPQGGENQPQHF
DNA: TGTGCCAGCAGGCCTCAAGGAGGGGAGAATCAGCCCCAGCATTTT

J: TRBJ1-1
length: 15
D: TRBD1
size: -
V: TRBV25-1
CDR3: CASSGRGQRPTEAFF
DNA: TGTGCCAGCAGTGGCAGGGGGCAGAGGCCGACTGAAGCTTTCTTT

J: TRBJ1-2
length: 15
D: TRBD1
size: once
V: TRBV6-5
CDR3: CASSYYGTGGRGYTF
DNA: TGTGCCAGCAGTTACTATGGGACAGGGGGTCGTGGCTACACCTTC

J: TRBJ2-7
length: 15
D: -
size: once
V: TRBV14
CDR3: CASSQFHYGSYEQYF
DNA: TGTGCCAGCAGCCAGTTCCACTATGGCTCCTACGAGCAGTACTTC

J: TRBJ2-7
length: 13
D: -
size: -
V: TRBV6-5
CDR3: CASSYSRAYEQYF
DNA: TGTGCCAGCAGTTACTCCAGGGCCTACGAGCAGTACTTC

J: TRBJ1-4
length: 13
D: -
size: -
V: TRBV13
CDR3: CASSLGTAKKLFF
DNA: TGTGCCAGCAGCTTAGGTACTGCTAAAAAACTGTTTTTT

J: TRBJ2-2
length: 17
D: TRBD2
size: -
V: TRBV9
CDR3: CASSVTLAGVQAGELFF
DNA: TGTGCCAGCAGCGTAACCCTAGCGGGAGTTCAGGCCGGGGAGCTGTTTTTT

J: TRBJ1-1
length: 17
D: TRBD1
size: once
V: TRBV9
CDR3: CASSVARDRAPTRQAFF
DNA: TGTGCCAGCAGCGTAGCCAGGGACAGGGCTCCTACGCGGCAAGCTTTCTTT

J: TRBJ2-7
length: 15
D: -
size: -
V: TRBV11-2
CDR3: CASSGDFGEVYEQYF
DNA: TGTGCCAGCAGCGGGGACTTCGGGGAGGTTTACGAGCAGTACTTC

J: TRBJ2-3
length: 13
D: -
size: -
V: TRBV5-1
CDR3: CASQNPGTDTQYF
DNA: TGCGCCAGCCAAAATCCGGGCACAGATACGCAGTATTTT

J: TRBJ2-1
length: 16
D: TRBD1
size: -
V: TRBV5-1
CDR3: CASSFHPGQGYNEQFF
DNA: TGCGCCAGCAGCTTTCATCCAGGACAGGGGTACAATGAGCAGTTCTTC

J: TRBJ2-1
length: 15
D: TRBD1
size: -
V: TRBV7-9
CDR3: CASSSPGQGLFEQFF
DNA: TGTGCCAGCAGCTCGCCGGGACAGGGCCTATTCGAGCAGTTCTTC

J: TRBJ2-7
length: 13
D: -
size: -
V: TRBV14
CDR3: CASSHRPSYEQYF
DNA: TGTGCCAGCAGCCACAGGCCTTCCTACGAGCAGTACTTC

J: TRBJ1-1
length: 14
D: -
size: -
V: TRBV7-3
CDR3: CASSLQGRSGIAFF
DNA: TGTGCCAGCAGCCTCCAAGGGCGCTCAGGGATAGCTTTCTTT

J: TRBJ2-1
length: 18
D: TRBD1
size: -
V: TRBV23-1
CDR3: CASSQSTGMGQVGNEQFF
DNA: TGCGCCAGCAGTCAATCAACCGGAATGGGACAGGTCGGCAATGAGCAGTTCTTC

J: TRBJ2-7
length: 14
D: -
size: -
V: TRBV7-3
CDR3: CASSSQAVSYEQYF
DNA: TGTGCCAGCAGCTCACAGGCGGTCTCCTACGAGCAGTACTTC

J: TRBJ1-1
length: 15
D: -
size: many
V: TRBV2
CDR3: CASSDRAAGNTEAFF
DNA: TGTGCCAGCAGTGACAGGGCCGCCGGGAACACTGAAGCTTTCTTT

J: TRBJ2-6
length: 18
D: TRBD1
size: -
V: TRBV27
CDR3: CASSTRVRGFSGANVLTF
DNA: TGTGCCAGCAGTACCCGGGTCAGGGGGTTCTCTGGGGCCAACGTCCTGACTTTC

J: TRBJ2-7
length: 14
D: -
size: -
V: TRBV5-1
CDR3: CASSSNTPSYEQYF
DNA: TGCGCCAGCAGTTCAAATACACCCTCCTACGAGCAGTACTTC

J: TRBJ1-2
length: 14
D: -
size: -
V: TRBV5-1
CDR3: CASSVRSSQDGYTF
DNA: TGCGCCAGCAGCGTCCGAAGTTCCCAGGATGGCTACACCTTC

J: TRBJ2-7
length: 13
D: TRBD1
size: -
V: TRBV6-6
CDR3: CASSGQGTHEQYF
DNA: TGTGCCAGCAGTGGACAGGGTACCCACGAGCAGTACTTC

J: TRBJ1-2
length: 12
D: -
size: -
V: TRBV7-8
CDR3: CASSSELYGYTF
DNA: TGTGCCAGCAGCTCCGAACTCTATGGCTACACCTTC

J: TRBJ2-2
length: 17
D: TRBD2
size: once
V: TRBV7-8
CDR3: CASSPRTSGGGTGELFF
DNA: TGTGCCAGCAGCCCCAGGACTAGCGGGGGGGGCACCGGGGAGCTGTTTTTT

J: TRBJ2-7
length: 13
D: -
size: few
V: TRBV11-3
CDR3: CASSFRGSYEQYF
DNA: TGTGCCAGCAGCTTCAGGGGTTCCTACGAGCAGTACTTC

J: TRBJ2-5
length: 14
D: -
size: -
V: TRBV6-1
CDR3: CASSGSQGRLAQYF
DNA: TGTGCCAGCAGTGGATCCCAGGGGCGATTGGCCCAGTACTTC

J: TRBJ2-1
length: 13
D: TRBD2
size: -
V: TRBV9
CDR3: CASSVGAGLEQFF
DNA: TGTGCCAGCAGCGTCGGAGCGGGATTAGAGCAGTTCTTC

J: TRBJ1-5
length: 15
D: -
size: -
V: TRBV5-5
CDR3: CASSRTDDSNQPQHF
DNA: TGTGCCAGCAGTCGGACTGATGATAGCAATCAGCCCCAGCATTTT

J: TRBJ2-3
length: 18
D: -
size: -
V: TRBV9
CDR3: CASSVPLGAGSRDNTQYF
DNA: TGTGCCAGCAGCGTTCCCCTTGGCGCGGGGTCGAGGGATAATACGCAGTATTTT

J: TRBJ2-5
length: 15
D: -
size: -
V: TRBV19
CDR3: CASSIVRGSKETQYF
DNA: TGTGCCAGTAGTATAGTTCGCGGCAGCAAAGAGACCCAGTACTTC

J: TRBJ2-1
length: 13
D: -
size: -
V: TRBV5-1
CDR3: CASSRVGPNEQFF
DNA: TGCGCCAGCAGCCGGGTGGGGCCTAATGAGCAGTTCTTC

J: TRBJ2-3
length: 16
D: TRBD2
size: once
V: TRBV9
CDR3: CASSVGAGGPTDTQYF
DNA: TGTGCCAGCAGCGTAGGTGCGGGGGGGCCCACAGATACGCAGTATTTT

J: TRBJ2-7
length: 17
D: TRBD2
size: -
V: TRBV5-1
CDR3: CASSSTAGGTGAYEQYF
DNA: TGCGCCAGCAGCTCAACCGCCGGGGGGACGGGAGCCTACGAGCAGTACTTC

J: TRBJ1-1
length: 15
D: -
size: -
V: TRBV11-2
CDR3: CASSLLRGGYTEAFF
DNA: TGTGCCAGCAGCTTATTGCGGGGAGGGTACACTGAAGCTTTCTTT